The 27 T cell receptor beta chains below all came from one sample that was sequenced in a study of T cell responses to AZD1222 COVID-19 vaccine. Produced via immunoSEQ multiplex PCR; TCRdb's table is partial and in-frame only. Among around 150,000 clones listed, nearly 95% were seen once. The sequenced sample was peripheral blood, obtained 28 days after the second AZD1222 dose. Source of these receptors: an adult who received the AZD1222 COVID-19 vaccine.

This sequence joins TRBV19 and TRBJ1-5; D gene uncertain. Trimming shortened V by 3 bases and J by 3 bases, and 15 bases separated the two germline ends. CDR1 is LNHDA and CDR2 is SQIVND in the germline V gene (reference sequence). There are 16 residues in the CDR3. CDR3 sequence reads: CASSMSLLGNNQPQHF. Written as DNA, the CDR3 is TGTGCCAGTAGTATGTCGCTCCTCGGGAACAATCAGCCCCAGCATTTT.

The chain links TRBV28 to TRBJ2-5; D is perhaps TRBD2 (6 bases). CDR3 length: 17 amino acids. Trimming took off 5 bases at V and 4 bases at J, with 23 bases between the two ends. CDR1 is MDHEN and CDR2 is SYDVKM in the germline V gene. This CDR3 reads CASSKSHGSPVGETQYF. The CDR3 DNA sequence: TGTGCCAGCAGTAAAAGTCACGGGAGCCCGGTGGGAGAGACCCAGTACTTC.

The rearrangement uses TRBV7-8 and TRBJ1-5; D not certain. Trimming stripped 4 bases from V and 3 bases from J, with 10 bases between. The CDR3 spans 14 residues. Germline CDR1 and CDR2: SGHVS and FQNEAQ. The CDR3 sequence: CASSSGTINQPQHF. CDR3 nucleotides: TGTGCCAGCAGCTCAGGCACGATCAATCAGCCCCAGCATTTT. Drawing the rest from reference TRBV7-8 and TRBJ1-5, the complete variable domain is GAGVSQSPRYKVAKRGQDVALRCDPISGHVSLFWYQQALGQGPEFLTYFQNEAQLDKSGLPSDRFFAERPEGSVSTLKIQRTQQEDSAVYLCASSSGTINQPQHFGDGTRLSIL.

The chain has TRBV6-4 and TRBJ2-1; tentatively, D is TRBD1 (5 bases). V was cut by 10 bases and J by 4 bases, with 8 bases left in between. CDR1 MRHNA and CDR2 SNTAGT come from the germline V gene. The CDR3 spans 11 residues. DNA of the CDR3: TGTGCCACCAGGGTGTACAATGAGCAGTTCTTC. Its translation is CATRVYNEQFF.

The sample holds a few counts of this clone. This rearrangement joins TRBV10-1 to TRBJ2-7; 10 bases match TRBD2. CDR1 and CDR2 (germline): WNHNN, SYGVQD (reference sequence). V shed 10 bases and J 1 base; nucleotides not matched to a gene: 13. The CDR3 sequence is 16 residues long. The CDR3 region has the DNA TGCGCCATCCCCGGGACTAGCGCCTATCGATCCTACGAGCAGTACTTC. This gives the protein CAIPGTSAYRSYEQYF.

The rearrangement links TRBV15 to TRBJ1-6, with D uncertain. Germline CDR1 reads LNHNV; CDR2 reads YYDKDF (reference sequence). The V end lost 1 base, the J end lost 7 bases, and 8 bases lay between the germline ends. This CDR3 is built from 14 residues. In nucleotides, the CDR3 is TGTGCCACCAGCAGAGTGCGTGAGAATTCACCCCTCCACTTT. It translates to CATSRVRENSPLHF.

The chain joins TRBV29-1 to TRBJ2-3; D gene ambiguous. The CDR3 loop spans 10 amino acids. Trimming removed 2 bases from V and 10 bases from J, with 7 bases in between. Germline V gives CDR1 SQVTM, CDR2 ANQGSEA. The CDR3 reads CSVELDPQYF. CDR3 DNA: TGCAGCGTTGAACTAGACCCGCAGTATTTT.

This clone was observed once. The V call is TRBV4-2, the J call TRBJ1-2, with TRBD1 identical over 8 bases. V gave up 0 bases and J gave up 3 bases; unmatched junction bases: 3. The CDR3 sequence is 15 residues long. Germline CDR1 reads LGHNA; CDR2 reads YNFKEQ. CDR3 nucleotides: TGTGCCAGCAGCCAAGAGTCGACAGGGGACTATGGCTACACCTTC. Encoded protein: CASSQESTGDYGYTF.

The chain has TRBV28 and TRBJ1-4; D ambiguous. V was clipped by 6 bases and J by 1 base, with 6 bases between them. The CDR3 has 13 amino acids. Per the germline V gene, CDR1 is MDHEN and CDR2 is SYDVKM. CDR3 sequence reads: CASRFGTNEKLFF. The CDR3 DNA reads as TGTGCCAGCAGGTTCGGAACTAATGAAAAACTGTTTTTT.

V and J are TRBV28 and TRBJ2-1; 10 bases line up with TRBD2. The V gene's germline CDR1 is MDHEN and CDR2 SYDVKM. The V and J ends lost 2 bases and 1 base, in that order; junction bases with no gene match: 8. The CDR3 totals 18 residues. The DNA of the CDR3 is TGTGCCAGCAGTTTAAGGGCTAGCGGGAGTTTGTCCTACAATGAGCAGTTCTTC. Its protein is CASSLRASGSLSYNEQFF.

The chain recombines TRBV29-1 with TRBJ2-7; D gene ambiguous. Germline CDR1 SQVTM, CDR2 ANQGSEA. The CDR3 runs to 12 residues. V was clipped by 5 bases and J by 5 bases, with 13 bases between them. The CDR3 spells CSVSVSYHEQYF. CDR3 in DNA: TGCAGCGTTTCTGTTAGCTACCACGAGCAGTACTTC.

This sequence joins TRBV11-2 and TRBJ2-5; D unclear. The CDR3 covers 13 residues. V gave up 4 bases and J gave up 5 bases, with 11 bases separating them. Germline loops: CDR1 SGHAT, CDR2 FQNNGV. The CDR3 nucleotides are TGTGCCAGCAGCTCCCCCTTCGCGGAGACCCAGTACTTC. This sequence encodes CASSSPFAETQYF.

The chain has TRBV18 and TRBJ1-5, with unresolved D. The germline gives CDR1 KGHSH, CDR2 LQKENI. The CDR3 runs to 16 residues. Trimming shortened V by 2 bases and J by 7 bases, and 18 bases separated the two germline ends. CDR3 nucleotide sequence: TGTGCCAGCTCACCATCTAGGAACCACGTAGGGCAGCCCCAGCATTTT. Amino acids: CASSPSRNHVGQPQHF.

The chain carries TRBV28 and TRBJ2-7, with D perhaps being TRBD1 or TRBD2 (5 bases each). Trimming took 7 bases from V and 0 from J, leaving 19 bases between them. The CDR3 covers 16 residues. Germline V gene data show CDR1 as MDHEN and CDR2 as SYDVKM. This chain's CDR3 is CASIHGAGTASYEQYF. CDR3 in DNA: TGTGCCAGCATCCACGGGGCAGGGACCGCCTCCTACGAGCAGTACTTC.

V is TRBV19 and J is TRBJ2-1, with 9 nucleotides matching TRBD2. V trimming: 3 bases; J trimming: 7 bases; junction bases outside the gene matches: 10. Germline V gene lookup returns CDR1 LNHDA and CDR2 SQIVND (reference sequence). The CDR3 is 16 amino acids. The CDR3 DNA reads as TGTGCCAGTAGTATGGGCGGGAGGGCCAGGTGGAATGAGCAGTTCTTC. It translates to CASSMGGRARWNEQFF.

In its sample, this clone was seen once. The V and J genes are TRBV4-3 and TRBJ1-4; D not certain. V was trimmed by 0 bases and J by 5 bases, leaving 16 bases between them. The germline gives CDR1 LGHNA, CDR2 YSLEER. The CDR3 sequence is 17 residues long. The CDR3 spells CASSQDGRGRWNEKLFF. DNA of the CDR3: TGCGCCAGCAGCCAAGATGGAAGAGGAAGGTGGAATGAAAAACTGTTTTTT.

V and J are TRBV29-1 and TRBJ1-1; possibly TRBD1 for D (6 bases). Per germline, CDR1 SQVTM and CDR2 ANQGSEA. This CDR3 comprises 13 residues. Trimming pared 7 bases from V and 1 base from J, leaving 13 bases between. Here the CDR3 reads CSAPGQRNTEAFF. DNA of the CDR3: TGCAGCGCCCCTGGACAGCGGAACACTGAAGCTTTCTTT.

CDR3 DNA: TGTGCCAGCAGCCCATCCGGGGTGGGAGAGACCCAGTACTTC. Encoded protein: CASSPSGVGETQYF. J is TRBJ2-5 and V is TRBV28; possible D gene TRBD2, 5 bases. CDR3 length: 14 amino acids. CDR1 MDHEN and CDR2 SYDVKM come from the germline V gene. V was cut by 6 bases and J by 4 bases, with 15 bases left in between. Looking up the rest from reference TRBV28 and TRBJ2-5 gives the full variable domain: DVKVTQSSRYLVKRTGEKVFLECVQDMDHENMFWYRQDPGLGLRLIYFSYDVKMKEKGDIPEGYSVSREKKERFSLILESASTNQTSMYLCASSPSGVGETQYFGPGTRLLVL.

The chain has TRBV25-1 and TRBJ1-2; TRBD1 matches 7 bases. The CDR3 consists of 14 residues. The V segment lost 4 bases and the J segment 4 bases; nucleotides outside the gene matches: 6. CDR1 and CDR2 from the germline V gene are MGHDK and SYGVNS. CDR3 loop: CASSGRDSPYGYTF. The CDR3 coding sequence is TGTGCCAGCAGTGGCCGGGACAGCCCCTATGGCTACACCTTC.

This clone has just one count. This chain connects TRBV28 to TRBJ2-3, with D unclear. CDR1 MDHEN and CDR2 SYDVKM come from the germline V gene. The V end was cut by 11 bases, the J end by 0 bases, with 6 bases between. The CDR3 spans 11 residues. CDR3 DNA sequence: TGTGCCCATGCTAGCACAGATACGCAGTATTTT. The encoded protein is CAHASTDTQYF.

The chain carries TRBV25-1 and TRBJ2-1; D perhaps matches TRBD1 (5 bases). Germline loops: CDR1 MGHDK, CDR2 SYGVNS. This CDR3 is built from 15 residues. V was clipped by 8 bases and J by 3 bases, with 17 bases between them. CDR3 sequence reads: CASESTTTVYNEQFF. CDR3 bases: TGTGCCAGCGAATCAACTACGACAGTCTACAATGAGCAGTTCTTC. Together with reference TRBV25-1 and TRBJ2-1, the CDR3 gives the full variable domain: EADIYQTPRYLVIGTGKKITLECSQTMGHDKMYWYQQDPGMELHLIHYSYGVNSTEKGDLSSESTVSRIRTEHFPLTLESARPSHTSQYLCASESTTTVYNEQFFGPGTRLTVL.

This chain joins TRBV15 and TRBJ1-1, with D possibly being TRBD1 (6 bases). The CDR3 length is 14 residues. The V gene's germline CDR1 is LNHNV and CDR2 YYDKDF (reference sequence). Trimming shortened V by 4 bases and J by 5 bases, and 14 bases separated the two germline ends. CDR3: CATSIGRGFTEAFF. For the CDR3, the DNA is TGTGCCACCAGCATCGGCAGGGGTTTTACTGAAGCTTTCTTT.

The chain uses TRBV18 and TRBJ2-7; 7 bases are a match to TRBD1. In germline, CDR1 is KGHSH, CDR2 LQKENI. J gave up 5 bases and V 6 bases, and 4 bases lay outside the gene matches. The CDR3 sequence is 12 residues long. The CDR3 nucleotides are TGTGCCAGCTCGTTAACAGGGGACGAGCAGTACTTC. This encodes CASSLTGDEQYF.

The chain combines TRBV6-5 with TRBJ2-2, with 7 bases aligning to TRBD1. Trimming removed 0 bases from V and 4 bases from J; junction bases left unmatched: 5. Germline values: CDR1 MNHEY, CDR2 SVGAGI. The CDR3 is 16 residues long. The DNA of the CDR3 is TGTGCCAGCAGTTACTCTTTGACAGGGAGCACCGGGGAGCTGTTTTTT. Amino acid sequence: CASSYSLTGSTGELFF.

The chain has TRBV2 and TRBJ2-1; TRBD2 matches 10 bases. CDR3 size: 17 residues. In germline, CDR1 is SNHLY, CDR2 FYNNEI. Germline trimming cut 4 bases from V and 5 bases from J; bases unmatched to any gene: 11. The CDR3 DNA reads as TGTGCCAGCAGTGCGGCTAGCGGGAGAGGGACGCACAATGAGCAGTTCTTC. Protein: CASSAASGRGTHNEQFF.

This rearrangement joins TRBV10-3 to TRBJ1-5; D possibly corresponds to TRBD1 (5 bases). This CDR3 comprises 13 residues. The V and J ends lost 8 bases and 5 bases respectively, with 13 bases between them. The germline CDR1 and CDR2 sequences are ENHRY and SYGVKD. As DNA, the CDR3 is TGTGCCATCGGGGGGTCAGATCATCAGCCCCAGCATTTT. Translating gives CAIGGSDHQPQHF.

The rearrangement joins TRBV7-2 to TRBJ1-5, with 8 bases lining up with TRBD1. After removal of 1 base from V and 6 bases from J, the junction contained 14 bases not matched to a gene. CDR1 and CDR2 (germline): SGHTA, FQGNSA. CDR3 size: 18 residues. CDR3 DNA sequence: TGTGCCAGCAGCTTAGTCTCAGGGGGGTCAGGGGGCACTCAGCCCCAGCATTTT. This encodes CASSLVSGGSGGTQPQHF.